Below, 16 T cell receptor beta chains from the same sample are listed, as sequenced in a study of blood T cell repertoires in COVID-19 (TCRdb year 2020). Library construction relied on the immunoSEQ multiplex PCR assay. The table comes from immuneACCESS by way of TCRdb, which keeps in-frame sequences with V and J called. Part of the clones is missing from these tables; in studies checked, under half for an unresolved V gene and the rest for unknown reasons. Recorded for this sample are about 210,000 clones; roughly four fifths of them occurred a single time. 9.2% of the sample comes from the top ten. What was sequenced was PBMCs or T cells enriched from blood (not recorded which). The receptors here all came from a man in his forties or fifties who had recovered from COVID-19.

This clone was counted a few times. CDR3 DNA sequence: TGTGCCAGCTCCCAGGCACCTCAGTCCTACAATGAGCAGTTCTTC. Its protein is CASSQAPQSYNEQFF. The rearrangement links TRBV18 to TRBJ2-1, with D unresolved. CDR3 length: 15 amino acids. With 6 bases removed from V and 1 base from J, the gap between germline ends came to 13 bases. Germline loops: CDR1 KGHSH, CDR2 LQKENI.

This clone was seen once. This rearrangement joins TRBV6-5 to TRBJ1-3; no definite D call. CDR1 MNHEY and CDR2 SVGAGI come from the germline V gene. V gave up 5 bases and J gave up 8 bases, with 10 bases separating them. The CDR3 consists of 12 residues. The CDR3 is CASSPGGDTIYF. In nucleotides, the CDR3 is TGTGCCAGCAGTCCCGGTGGTGACACCATATATTTT.

The gene calls are TRBV6-1 and TRBJ1-5; possibly TRBD1 for D (5 bases). The CDR3 covers 13 residues. V gave up 3 bases and J gave up 3 bases, with 6 bases separating them. In germline, CDR1 is MNHNS, CDR2 SASEGT. The CDR3 DNA is TGTGCCAGCAGTGACAGGGTCAATCAGCCCCAGCATTTT. It is translated as CASSDRVNQPQHF.

CDR3: CASSSQGQIIYGYTF. In DNA, the CDR3 is TGCGCCAGCAGCTCGCAAGGACAGATTATCTATGGCTACACCTTC. The chain combines TRBV5-1 with TRBJ1-2, with D possibly being TRBD1 (6 bases). The CDR3 covers 15 residues. V was cut by 3 bases and J by 4 bases, with 16 bases left in between. CDR1 SGHRS and CDR2 YFSETQ come from the germline V gene.

In this sample, this clone turned up a few times. This chain links TRBV30 with TRBJ1-1; no reliable D call. The CDR3 length is 13 residues. Germline CDR1 reads GTSNPN; CDR2 reads SVGIG (reference sequence). The V end was cut by 8 bases, the J end by 1 base, with 14 bases between. In DNA form, the CDR3 reads TGTGCCGGGTCTCCTCGGGGGAACACTGAAGCTTTCTTT. This sequence encodes CAGSPRGNTEAFF.

The gene calls are TRBV30 and TRBJ1-2; D uncertain. V was cut by 2 bases and J by 3 bases, with 19 bases left in between. CDR3 size: 16 residues. CDR1 is GTSNPN and CDR2 is SVGIG in the germline V gene (reference sequence). DNA of the CDR3: TGTGCCTGGAGTTCTCCGAAGCGGGCACGCGACTATGGCTACACCTTC. It translates to CAWSSPKRARDYGYTF.

The chain combines TRBV19 with TRBJ2-7, with 8 bases lining up with TRBD2. J lost 2 bases, V lost 8 bases, and 8 bases had no gene match. This CDR3 has 14 amino acids. Germline V lookup: CDR1 LNHDA, CDR2 SQIVND (reference sequence). Written as DNA, the CDR3 is TGTGCCAGTCGGGCGGGACTAGGAACCTACGAGCAGTACTTC. It encodes CASRAGLGTYEQYF.

The rearrangement links TRBV9 to TRBJ1-6; 8 bases line up with TRBD1. The germline V gene has CDR1 SGDLS and CDR2 YYNGEE. V was clipped by 3 bases and J by 14 bases; unmatched bases: 13. The CDR3 totals 15 residues. DNA for the CDR3: TGTGCCAGCAGCGGACACGACAGGGGAAGTGGAGCCCTCCACTTT. This codes for CASSGHDRGSGALHF.

This chain uses TRBV5-4 with TRBJ2-7; TRBD1 might be the D (6 bases). The V and J ends lost 1 base and 2 bases respectively, with 16 bases between them. Looked up from germline, CDR1 is SGHNT and CDR2 is YYREEE (reference sequence). The CDR3 is made up of 16 amino acids. CDR3 in DNA: TGTGCCAGCAGCTTGTCCCCGACAGGCCAGACCTACGAGCAGTACTTC. It encodes CASSLSPTGQTYEQYF.

This clone showed up just once. The rearrangement uses TRBV10-3 and TRBJ1-2, with D unclear. V was clipped by 2 bases and J by 8 bases, with 12 bases between them. The CDR3 is 13 residues long. Germline CDR1 and CDR2: ENHRY and SYGVKD. In DNA form, the CDR3 reads TGTGCCATCAGTGAGGGTTCAGGCTGGGGCTACACCTTC. As protein: CAISEGSGWGYTF.

This clone was detected only a few times. V and J are TRBV5-1 and TRBJ1-2; a possible D gene is TRBD1 (6 bases). Germline values: CDR1 SGHRS, CDR2 YFSETQ. The length of the CDR3 is 14 residues. Between the trimmed V and J ends, which lost 0 bases and 3 bases, there was a span of 9 bases. Here the CDR3 reads CASSLGTAYYGYTF. The CDR3 region has the DNA TGCGCCAGCAGCTTGGGGACAGCCTACTATGGCTACACCTTC.

V and J are TRBV19 and TRBJ2-1, with 11 positions matching TRBD2. Germline-derived CDR1 and CDR2 are LNHDA and SQIVND (reference sequence). This CDR3 spans 15 amino acids. With V trimmed by 5 bases and J by 3 bases, 3 bases remained unmatched. CDR3 nucleotides: TGTGCCAGTAGTCGACTAGCGGGGCACTACAATGAGCAGTTCTTC. Protein: CASSRLAGHYNEQFF.

The chain recombines TRBV5-4 with TRBJ1-2, with D possibly matching TRBD1 (5 bases). This CDR3 contains 15 residues. The V and J ends lost 3 bases and 8 bases respectively, with 20 bases between them. Germline lookup yields CDR1 SGHNT and CDR2 YYREEE (reference sequence). The CDR3 is CASSSWKGRTNGYTF. CDR3 bases: TGTGCCAGCAGCTCTTGGAAGGGGCGGACGAACGGCTACACCTTC.

The chain carries TRBV9 and TRBJ2-7; D perhaps matches TRBD2 (5 bases). The germline CDR1 and CDR2 sequences are SGDLS and YYNGEE. The V and J ends lost 0 bases and 7 bases respectively, with 11 bases between them. CDR3 length: 13 amino acids. The DNA for the CDR3 is TGTGCCAGCAGCGTAGGTCCGGGGAGTGAGCAGTACTTC. This codes for CASSVGPGSEQYF. Complete variable domain (other parts from reference TRBV9 and TRBJ2-7): DSGVTQTPKHLITATGQRVTLRCSPRSGDLSVYWYQQSLDQGLQFLIQYYNGEERAKGNILERFSAQQFPDLHSELNLSSLELGDSALYFCASSVGPGSEQYFGPGTRLTVT.

The rearrangement links TRBV2 to TRBJ1-2; no clear D. V was clipped by 5 bases and J by 4 bases, with 14 bases between them. The CDR3 extends over 14 amino acids. The germline V gene encodes CDR1 SNHLY and CDR2 FYNNEI. CDR3 coding DNA: TGTGCCAGCAGTCAGGCCCCTCGTCCCTATGGCTACACCTTC. Translating gives CASSQAPRPYGYTF.

This clone came up a few times. The rearrangement joins TRBV30 to TRBJ2-1, with 10 bases lining up with TRBD2. V trimming: 2 bases; J trimming: 12 bases; junction bases outside the gene matches: 4. Germline CDR1 reads GTSNPN; CDR2 reads SVGIG (reference sequence). This CDR3 has 12 amino acids. The CDR3 bases are TGTGCCTGGAGTCTGGTAGCGGGAGGGCAGTTCTTC. It specifies CAWSLVAGGQFF.